These 8 T cell receptor beta chains came from one sample sequenced in a study of OX40 agonist ivuxolimab in advanced cancers. The method was the immunoSEQ multiplex PCR assay. Here the immuneACCESS table is served through TCRdb, limited to in-frame sequences with V and J called. Missing clones are a known gap in these copies; in checked studies unresolved V genes cover under half, and the rest lacks a known reason. This sample comprises about 62,000 clones, less than 85% of them detected only once. Around 9.9% of the sample goes to the ten largest clones. The specimen was CD4+ or CD8+ T cells sorted from blood, collected in a trial of the OX40 agonist ivuxolimab. Every receptor here comes from an adult with an advanced solid tumor such as melanoma, head and neck, liver or kidney cancer.

The V gene is TRBV5-1, the J gene TRBJ2-5; either TRBD1 or TRBD2 may supply D (5 bases each). The CDR3 spans 16 residues. The V and J ends lost 0 bases and 2 bases respectively, with 14 bases between them. From germline, CDR1 is SGHRS and CDR2 YFSETQ. DNA of the CDR3: TGCGCCAGCAGCTTGGCGGGATTAGGGGTACAAGAGACCCAGTACTTC. This sequence encodes CASSLAGLGVQETQYF.

The chain uses TRBV13 and TRBJ2-3; the D is unclear. V lost 4 bases and J 2 bases, leaving 4 bases between the germline ends. The germline gives CDR1 PRHDT, CDR2 FYEKMQ (reference sequence). CDR3 length equals 12 residues. CDR3 sequence reads: CASSSNTDTQYF. The DNA of the CDR3 is TGTGCCAGCAGCTCAAACACAGATACGCAGTATTTT.

The chain has TRBV30 and TRBJ2-5; TRBD2 is a possible D gene (5 bases). This CDR3 spans 15 amino acids. V shed 0 bases and J shed 4 bases, with 15 bases lying between them. The germline V gene has CDR1 GTSNPN and CDR2 SVGIG (reference sequence). As DNA, the CDR3 is TGTGCCTGGAGTGTACGGGAAGTCGAACGAGAGACCCAGTACTTC. It yields the protein CAWSVREVERETQYF.

DNA for the CDR3: TGTGCCAGCAGCTTCCGGGGGTCTGAAGCTTTCTTT. Its protein is CASSFRGSEAFF. The chain combines TRBV5-6 with TRBJ1-1; D perhaps matches TRBD1 (5 bases). Germline lookup yields CDR1 SGHDT and CDR2 YYEEEE. V was trimmed by 2 bases and J by 6 bases, leaving 8 bases between them. The CDR3 extends over 12 amino acids.

This clone was seen only once. This chain joins TRBV2 and TRBJ2-7, with D possibly TRBD1 on 6 matching bases. Germline V gene data show CDR1 as SNHLY and CDR2 as FYNNEI. V was cut by 5 bases and J by 2 bases, with 13 bases left in between. The CDR3 is 14 residues long. The CDR3 loop reads CASSPGTWTYEQYF. The CDR3 DNA is TGTGCCAGCAGTCCCGGGACATGGACCTACGAGCAGTACTTC.

The V gene is TRBV27, the J gene TRBJ2-6; D is ambiguous. V dropped 4 bases and J dropped 3 bases, with 13 bases sitting between them. CDR1 and CDR2 (germline): MNHEY, SMNVEV (reference sequence). This CDR3 comprises 16 residues. The CDR3 coding sequence is TGTGCCAGCAGTTCTTGGCAGACCTTTGGGGCCAACGTCCTGACTTTC. Protein product: CASSSWQTFGANVLTF.

The chain has TRBV2 and TRBJ2-1; 11 bases agree with TRBD2. The CDR3 covers 15 residues. V shed 5 bases, J shed 4 bases, and the junction held 4 bases outside the gene matches. The germline V gene encodes CDR1 SNHLY and CDR2 FYNNEI. The CDR3 loop reads CASSLAGGPYNEQFF. CDR3 nucleotide sequence: TGTGCCAGCAGTTTAGCGGGGGGGCCTTACAATGAGCAGTTCTTC. Together with reference TRBV2 and TRBJ2-1, the CDR3 gives the full variable domain: EPEVTQTPSHQVTQMGQEVILRCVPISNHLYFYWYRQILGQKVEFLVSFYNNEISEKSEIFDDQFSVERPDGSNFTLKIRSTKLEDSAMYFCASSLAGGPYNEQFFGPGTRLTVL.

This clone came up once. The V call is TRBV21-1, the J call TRBJ2-3; TRBD2 is the table's D call, not checked against the DNA. TRBV21-1 is tagged as a pseudogene. The CDR3 runs to 19 residues. The CDR3 DNA reads TGTGCCAGCAGCAAAGCGCTCACCTGGACTAGCGGGAATTCAGATACGCAGTATTTT. Its protein is CASSKALTWTSGNSDTQYF.